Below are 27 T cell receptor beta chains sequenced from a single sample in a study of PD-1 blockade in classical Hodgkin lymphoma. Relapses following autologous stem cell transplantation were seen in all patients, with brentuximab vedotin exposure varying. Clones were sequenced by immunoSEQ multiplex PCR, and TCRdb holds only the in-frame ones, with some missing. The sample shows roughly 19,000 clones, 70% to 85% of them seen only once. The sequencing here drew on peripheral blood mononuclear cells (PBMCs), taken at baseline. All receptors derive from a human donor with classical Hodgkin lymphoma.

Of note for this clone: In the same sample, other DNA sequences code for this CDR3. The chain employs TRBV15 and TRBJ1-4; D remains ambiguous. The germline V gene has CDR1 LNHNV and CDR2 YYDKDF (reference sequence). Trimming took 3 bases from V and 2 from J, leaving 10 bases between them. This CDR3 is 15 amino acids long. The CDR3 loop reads CATSRDRLTNEKLFF. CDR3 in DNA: TGTGCCACCAGCAGGGACCGGTTGACTAATGAAAAACTGTTTTTT. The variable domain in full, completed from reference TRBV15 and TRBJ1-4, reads DAMVIQNPRYQVTQFGKPVTLSCSQTLNHNVMYWYQQKSSQAPKLLFHYYDKDFNNEADTPDNFQSRRPNTSFCFLDIRSPGLGDTAMYLCATSRDRLTNEKLFFGSGTQLSVL.

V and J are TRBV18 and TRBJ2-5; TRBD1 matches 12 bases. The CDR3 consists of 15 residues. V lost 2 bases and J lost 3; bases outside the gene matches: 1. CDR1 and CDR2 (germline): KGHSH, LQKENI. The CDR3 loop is CASSPGTGGEETQYF. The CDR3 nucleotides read TGTGCCAGCTCACCAGGGACAGGGGGCGAAGAGACCCAGTACTTC.

In DNA, the CDR3 is TGTGCCAGCAGCCCCCTGGACAGGGACCAAGAGACCCAGTACTTC. It encodes CASSPLDRDQETQYF. J is TRBJ2-5 and V is TRBV7-9; 8 positions agree with TRBD1. There are 15 residues in the CDR3. Losses at the gene ends were 5 bases for V and 0 bases for J; bases not matched to a gene: 5. The germline V gene encodes CDR1 SEHNR and CDR2 FQNEAQ (reference sequence).

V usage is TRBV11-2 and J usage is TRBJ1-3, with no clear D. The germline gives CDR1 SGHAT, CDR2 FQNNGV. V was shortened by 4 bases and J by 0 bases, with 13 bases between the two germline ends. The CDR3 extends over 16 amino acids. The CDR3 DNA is TGTGCCAGCAGCTCCACGACCGTGAACTCTGGAAACACCATATATTTT. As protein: CASSSTTVNSGNTIYF.

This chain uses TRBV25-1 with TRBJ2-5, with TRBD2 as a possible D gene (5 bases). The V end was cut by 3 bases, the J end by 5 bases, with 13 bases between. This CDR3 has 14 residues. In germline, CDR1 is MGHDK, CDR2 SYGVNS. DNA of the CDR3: TGTGCCAGCAGTGATAGGGTCGGCGGGGAGACCCAGTACTTC. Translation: CASSDRVGGETQYF.

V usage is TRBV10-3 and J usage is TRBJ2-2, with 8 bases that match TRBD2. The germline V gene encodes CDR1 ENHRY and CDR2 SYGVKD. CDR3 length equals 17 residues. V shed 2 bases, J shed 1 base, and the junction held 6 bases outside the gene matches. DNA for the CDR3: TGTGCCATCAGTGAGAGTCTAAGCGGGGGGAACACCGGGGAGCTGTTTTTT. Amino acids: CAISESLSGGNTGELFF.

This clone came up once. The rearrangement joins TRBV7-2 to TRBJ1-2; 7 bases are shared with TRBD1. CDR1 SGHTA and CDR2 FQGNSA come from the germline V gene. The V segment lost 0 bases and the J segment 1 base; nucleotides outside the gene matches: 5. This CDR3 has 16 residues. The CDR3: CASSLAGQRVNYGYTF. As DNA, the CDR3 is TGTGCCAGCAGCTTAGCGGGACAGCGGGTTAACTATGGCTACACCTTC. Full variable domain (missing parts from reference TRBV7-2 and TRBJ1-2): GAGVSQSPSNKVTEKGKDVELRCDPISGHTALYWYRQSLGQGLEFLIYFQGNSAPDKSGLPSDRFSAERTGGSVSTLTIQRTQQEDSAVYLCASSLAGQRVNYGYTFGSGTRLTVV.

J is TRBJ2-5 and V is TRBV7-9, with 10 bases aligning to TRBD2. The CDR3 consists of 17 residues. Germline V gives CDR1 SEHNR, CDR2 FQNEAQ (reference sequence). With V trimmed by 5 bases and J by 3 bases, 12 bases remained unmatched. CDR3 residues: CASSLTQAAGGEETQYF. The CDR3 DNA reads TGTGCCAGCAGCCTCACCCAAGCAGCGGGGGGGGAAGAGACCCAGTACTTC.

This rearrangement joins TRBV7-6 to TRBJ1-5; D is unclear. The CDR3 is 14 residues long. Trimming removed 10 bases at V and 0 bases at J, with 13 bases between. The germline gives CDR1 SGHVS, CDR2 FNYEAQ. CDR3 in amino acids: CANNSYYSNQPQHF. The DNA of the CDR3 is TGTGCCAACAACAGCTATTATAGCAATCAGCCCCAGCATTTT.

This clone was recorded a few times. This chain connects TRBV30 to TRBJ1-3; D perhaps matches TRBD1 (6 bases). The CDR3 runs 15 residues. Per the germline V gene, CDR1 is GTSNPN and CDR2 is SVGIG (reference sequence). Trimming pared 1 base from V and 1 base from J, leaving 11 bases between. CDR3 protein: CAWSGKQGSGNTIYF. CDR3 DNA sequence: TGTGCCTGGAGTGGTAAACAGGGTTCTGGAAACACCATATATTTT. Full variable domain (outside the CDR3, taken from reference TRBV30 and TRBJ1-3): SQTIHQWPATLVQPVGSPLSLECTVEGTSNPNLYWYRQAAGRGLQLLFYSVGIGQISSEVPQNLSASRPQDRQFILSSKKLLLSDSGFYLCAWSGKQGSGNTIYFGEGSWLTVV.

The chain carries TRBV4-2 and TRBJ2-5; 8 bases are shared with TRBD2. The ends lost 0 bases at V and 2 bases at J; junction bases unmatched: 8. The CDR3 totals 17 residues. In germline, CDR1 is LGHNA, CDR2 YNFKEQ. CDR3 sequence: CASSQEVRAGGQETQYF. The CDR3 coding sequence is TGTGCCAGCAGCCAAGAGGTGCGGGCGGGGGGTCAAGAGACCCAGTACTTC.

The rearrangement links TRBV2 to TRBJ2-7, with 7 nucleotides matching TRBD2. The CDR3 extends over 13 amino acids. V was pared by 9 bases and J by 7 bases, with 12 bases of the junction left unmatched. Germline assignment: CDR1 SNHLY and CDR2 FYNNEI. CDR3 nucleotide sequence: TGTGCCAGTTCGACTAGCACCTCCTCAGAGCAGTACTTC. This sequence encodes CASSTSTSSEQYF.

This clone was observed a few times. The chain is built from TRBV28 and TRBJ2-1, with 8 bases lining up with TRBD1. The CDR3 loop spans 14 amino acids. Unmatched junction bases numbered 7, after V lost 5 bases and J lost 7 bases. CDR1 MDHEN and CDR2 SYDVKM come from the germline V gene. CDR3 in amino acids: CASSHGQGRNEQFF. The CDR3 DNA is TGTGCCAGCAGTCACGGACAGGGACGGAATGAGCAGTTCTTC.

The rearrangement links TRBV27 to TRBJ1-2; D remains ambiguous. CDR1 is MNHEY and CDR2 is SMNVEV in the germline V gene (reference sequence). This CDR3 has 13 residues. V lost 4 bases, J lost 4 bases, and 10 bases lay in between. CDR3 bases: TGTGCCAGCAGTTGGGCGCCCCCCTATGGCTACACCTTC. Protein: CASSWAPPYGYTF.

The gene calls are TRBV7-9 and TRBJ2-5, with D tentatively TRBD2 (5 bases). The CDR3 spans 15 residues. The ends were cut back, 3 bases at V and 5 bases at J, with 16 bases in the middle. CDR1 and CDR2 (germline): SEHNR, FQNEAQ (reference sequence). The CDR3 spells CASSFGGSGRETQYF. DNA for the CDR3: TGTGCCAGCAGCTTTGGCGGGTCAGGCAGGGAGACCCAGTACTTC.

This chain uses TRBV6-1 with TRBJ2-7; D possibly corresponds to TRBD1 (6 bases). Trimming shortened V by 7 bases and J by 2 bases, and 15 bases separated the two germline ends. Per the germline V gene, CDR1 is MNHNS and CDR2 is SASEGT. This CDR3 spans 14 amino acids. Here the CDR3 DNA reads TGTGCCAGCAACCGCGGACAGAATACCTACGAGCAGTACTTC. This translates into CASNRGQNTYEQYF.

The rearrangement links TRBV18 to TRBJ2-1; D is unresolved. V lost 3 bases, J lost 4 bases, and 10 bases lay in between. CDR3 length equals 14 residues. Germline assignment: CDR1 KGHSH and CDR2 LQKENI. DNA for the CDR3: TGTGCCAGCTCACCGAGGCAGTTATACAATGAGCAGTTCTTC. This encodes CASSPRQLYNEQFF.

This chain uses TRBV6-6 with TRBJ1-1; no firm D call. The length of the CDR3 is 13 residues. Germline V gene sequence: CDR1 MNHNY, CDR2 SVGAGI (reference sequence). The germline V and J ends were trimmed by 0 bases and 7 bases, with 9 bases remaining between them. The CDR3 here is CASSYSNPYEAFF. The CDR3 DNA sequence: TGTGCCAGCAGTTACTCGAACCCGTATGAAGCTTTCTTT.

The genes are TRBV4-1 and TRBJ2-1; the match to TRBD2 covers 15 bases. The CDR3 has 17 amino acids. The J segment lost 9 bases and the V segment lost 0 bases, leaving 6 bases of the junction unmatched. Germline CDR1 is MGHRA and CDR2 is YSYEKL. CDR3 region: CASSQEERGLAGGEQFF. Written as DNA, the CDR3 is TGCGCCAGCAGCCAAGAGGAACGGGGACTAGCGGGGGGTGAGCAGTTCTTC.

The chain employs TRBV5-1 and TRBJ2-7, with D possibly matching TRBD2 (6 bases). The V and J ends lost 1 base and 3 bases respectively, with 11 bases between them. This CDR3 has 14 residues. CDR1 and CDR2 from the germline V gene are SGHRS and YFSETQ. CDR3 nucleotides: TGCGCCAGCAGCTTGATTGGCGGGAACTACGAGCAGTACTTC. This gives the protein CASSLIGGNYEQYF.

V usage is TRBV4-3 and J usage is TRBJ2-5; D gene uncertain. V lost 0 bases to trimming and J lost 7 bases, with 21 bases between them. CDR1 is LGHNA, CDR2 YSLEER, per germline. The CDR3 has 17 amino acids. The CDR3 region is CASSQDPQPAPRVTQYF. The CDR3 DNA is TGCGCCAGCAGCCAAGATCCACAGCCAGCTCCAAGAGTGACCCAGTACTTC.

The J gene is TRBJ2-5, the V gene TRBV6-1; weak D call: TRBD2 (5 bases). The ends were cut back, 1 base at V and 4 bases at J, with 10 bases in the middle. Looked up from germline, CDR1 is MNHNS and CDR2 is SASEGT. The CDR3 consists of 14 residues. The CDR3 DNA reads TGTGCCAGCAGTGAAGTCGGGGTGGCAGAGACCCAGTACTTC. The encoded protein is CASSEVGVAETQYF.

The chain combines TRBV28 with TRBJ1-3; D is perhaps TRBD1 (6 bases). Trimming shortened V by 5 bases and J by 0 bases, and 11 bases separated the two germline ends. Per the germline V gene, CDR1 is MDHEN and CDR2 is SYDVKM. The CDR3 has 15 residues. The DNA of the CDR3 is TGTGCCAGCAGTCTGGGGGCCTCCTCTGGAAACACCATATATTTT. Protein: CASSLGASSGNTIYF.

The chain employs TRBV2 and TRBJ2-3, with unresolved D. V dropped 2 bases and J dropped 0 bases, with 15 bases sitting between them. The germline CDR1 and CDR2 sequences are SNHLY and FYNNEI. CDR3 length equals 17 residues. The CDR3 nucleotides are TGTGCCAGCAGTGAACCGGGTACAGTGACTAGCACAGATACGCAGTATTTT. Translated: CASSEPGTVTSTDTQYF.

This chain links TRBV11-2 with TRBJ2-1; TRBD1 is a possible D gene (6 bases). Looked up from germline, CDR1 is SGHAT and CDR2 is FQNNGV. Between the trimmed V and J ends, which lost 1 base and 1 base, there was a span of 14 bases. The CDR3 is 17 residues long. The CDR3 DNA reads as TGTGCCAGCAGCTTAGGGGTCCTGACAGGATCCTACAATGAGCAGTTCTTC. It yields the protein CASSLGVLTGSYNEQFF. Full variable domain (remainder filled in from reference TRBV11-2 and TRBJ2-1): EAGVAQSPRYKIIEKRQSVAFWCNPISGHATLYWYQQILGQGPKLLIQFQNNGVVDDSQLPKDRFSAERLKGVDSTLKIQPAKLEDSAVYLCASSLGVLTGSYNEQFFGPGTRLTVL.

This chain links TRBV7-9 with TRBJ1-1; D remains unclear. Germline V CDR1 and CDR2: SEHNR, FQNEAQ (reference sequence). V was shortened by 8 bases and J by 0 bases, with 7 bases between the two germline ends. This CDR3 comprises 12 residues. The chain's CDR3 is CASGEVNTEAFF. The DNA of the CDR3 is TGTGCCAGCGGGGAGGTGAACACTGAAGCTTTCTTT.

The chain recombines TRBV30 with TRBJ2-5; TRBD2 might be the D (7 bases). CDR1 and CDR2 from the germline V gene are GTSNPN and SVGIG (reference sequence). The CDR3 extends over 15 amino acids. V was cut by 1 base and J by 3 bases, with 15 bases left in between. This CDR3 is CAWSDGRGPKETQYF. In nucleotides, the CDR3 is TGTGCCTGGAGTGATGGGCGGGGGCCAAAAGAGACCCAGTACTTC.